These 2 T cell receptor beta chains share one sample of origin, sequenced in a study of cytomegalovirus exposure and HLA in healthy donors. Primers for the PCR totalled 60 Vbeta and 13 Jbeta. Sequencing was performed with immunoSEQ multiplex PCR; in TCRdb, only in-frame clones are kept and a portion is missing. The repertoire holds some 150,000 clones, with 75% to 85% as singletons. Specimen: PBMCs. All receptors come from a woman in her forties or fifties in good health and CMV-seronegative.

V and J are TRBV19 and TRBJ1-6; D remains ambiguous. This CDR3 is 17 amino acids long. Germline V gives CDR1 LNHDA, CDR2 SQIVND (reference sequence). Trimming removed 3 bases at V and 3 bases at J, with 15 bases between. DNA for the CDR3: TGTGCCAGTAGTATCTTCGCGGGAAAGGGCTATAATTCACCCCTCCACTTT. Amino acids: CASSIFAGKGYNSPLHF.

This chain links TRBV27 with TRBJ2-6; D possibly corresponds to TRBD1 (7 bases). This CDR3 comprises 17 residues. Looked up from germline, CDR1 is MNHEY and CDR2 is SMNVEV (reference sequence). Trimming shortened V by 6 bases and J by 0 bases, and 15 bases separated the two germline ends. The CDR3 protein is CASSTRGANSGANVLTF. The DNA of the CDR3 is TGTGCCAGCAGCACCAGGGGGGCGAACTCTGGGGCCAACGTCCTGACTTTC.